Listed below are T cell receptor beta chains from one sample, sequenced in a study of shared clonotypes between healthy human individuals. Clones were sequenced by immunoSEQ multiplex PCR, and TCRdb holds only the in-frame ones, with some missing. The table has more than 2,000,000 clones, 85% to 95% seen once; the top ten hold about 0.39%. Sequenced material: naive CD4+ T cells from PBMCs. The receptor source for this set is a man between 18 and 35 years old in good health. Some clones in this sample may be carry-over from other donors' samples. Each CDR3 is given with its conserved first and last residue.

>TRBV28|TRBJ2-2
CASSFARQWITGELFF
>TRBV5-1|TRBJ2-1
CASSLVAGAPGAEQFF
>TRBV5-1|TRBJ2-5
CASSLEGKETQYF
>TRBV2|TRBJ2-7
CASRGGDPKYEQYF
>TRBV18|TRBJ2-7
CASSPTHADYEQYF
>TRBV4-1|TRBJ2-4
CASSQDYEIAKNIQYF
>TRBV5-4|TRBJ2-7
CASSFARGEQYF
>TRBV7-9|TRBJ2-2
CASSYSGRALSTGELFF
>TRBV4-1|TRBJ2-7
CASSSTKGRRAVYEQYF
>TRBV27|TRBJ1-1
CASSLAGDNTEAFF
>TRBV12-5|TRBJ1-1
CASGLDRNTEAFF
>TRBV21-1|TRBJ2-3
CASSKVRTSGSVRDTQYF
>TRBV28|TRBJ1-3
CASSLLPKGSGNTIYF
>TRBV20-1|TRBJ2-7
CSARNSYEQYF
>TRBV7-3|TRBJ2-7
CASSRGSGGATYEQYF
>TRBV2|TRBJ2-7
CASTPNSGGYYEQYF
>TRBV27|TRBJ2-2
CASRRDRILNTGELFF
>TRBV2|TRBJ1-2
CASRLQVTGGYTF
>TRBV7-8|TRBJ2-7
CASGGVNYEQYF
>TRBV5-1|TRBJ2-1
CASSLGLDNEQFF
>TRBV2|TRBJ1-4
CASTRTGVNDEKLFF
>TRBV4-1|TRBJ2-5
CASSQDPDSGETQYF
>TRBV15|TRBJ1-2
CATSRDQSRGSLRGYTF
>TRBV5-6|TRBJ2-7
CASSTNGHPASYEQYF
>TRBV27|TRBJ2-1
CASSSPTGGNEQFF
>TRBV28|TRBJ2-3
CASRTTGGLSTDTQYF
>TRBV6-1|TRBJ1-1
CASSEAAGGFTEAFF
>TRBV28|TRBJ2-3
CGTGLAGGDTQYF
>TRBV9|TRBJ1-2
CASSTRQDLHRYTF
>TRBV6-6|TRBJ2-7
CASSYGGQTYEQYF
>TRBV5-1|TRBJ2-7
CASSFGPPGRGGGSYEQYF
>TRBV14|TRBJ2-7
CASSKPGPEYEQYF
>TRBV27|TRBJ2-5
CASSSPGRGETQYF
>TRBV27|TRBJ1-5
CASSLSWTGNQPQHF
>TRBV7-3|TRBJ2-3
CASSPLRASTDTQYF
>TRBV5-1|TRBJ2-5
CASTKGDQETQYF
>TRBV2|TRBJ2-7
CASRAEGVSYEQYF
>TRBV11-3|TRBJ2-6
CASSSIGGSGANVLTF
>TRBV7-3|TRBJ2-2
CASSGTGELFF
>TRBV5-1|TRBJ2-2
CASSQPATGSRPGELFF
>TRBV27|TRBJ1-1
CASSLRQGPEAFF
>TRBV28|TRBJ2-7
CASSSRGTGDYEQYF
>TRBV6-1|TRBJ1-5
CASSVGRNQPQHF
>TRBV9|TRBJ2-1
CASSVEAGGPYVYNEQFF
>TRBV18|TRBJ2-3
CASSPGLAGGADTQYF